The clone carrying this T cell receptor (beta chain) was seen ten or more times. The CDR3 covers 14 residues. Germline CDR1 MNHNS, CDR2 SASEGT. The J segment lost 1 base and the V segment lost 6 bases, leaving 2 bases of the junction unmatched. Molecular-barcoded quantitative 5'-RACE produced these TCR beta libraries. One entry per CDR3 protein results from TCRdb running MiXCR on the 5' RACE reads. Of about 300,000 distinct CDR3 sequences listed, under 14% were seen once; the top ten hold more than 7%. This sample is part of a study of CD8 T cells in ankylosing spondylitis. The material sequenced was blood, either unsorted or a sorted T cell fraction (not recorded which). The chain carries TRBV6-1 and TRBJ1-1; 10 nucleotides line up with TRBD1. The TCR sequence derives from a female donor with ankylosing spondylitis or in good health (not recorded which). CDR3 DNA sequence: TGTGCCAGCAGCCGGACAGGGGGGAACACTGAAGCTTTCTTT. Translating it yields CASSRTGGNTEAFF.